This T cell receptor beta chain was observed in a study of long-term antiretroviral therapy in people with HIV. Post-ART PBMC samples numbered at least two per donor, and pre-ART ones at least one. Worth noting for this clone: The antigen remains undetermined.

Survey-level resolution applied to immunoSEQ assay v3.0. Method: immunoSEQ multiplex PCR; TCRdb's copy keeps in-frame clones and lacks some. The sample carries around 26,000 clones, about 80% recorded once. CDR1 and CDR2 from the germline V gene are LNHDA and SQIVND (reference sequence). Trimming pared 1 base from V and 0 bases from J, leaving 9 bases between. The length of the CDR3 is 15 residues. General study results and limits: Patients on ART gained diversity, which nonetheless stayed below transplant donor controls.

The chain combines TRBV19 with TRBJ1-2, with D unclear. The clonotype comes from a woman aged 40-49 years with HIV. Sequencing was performed on unsorted PBMCs, taken 1.1 years before starting antiretroviral therapy. The DNA of the CDR3 is TGTGCCAGTAGTATAGGAGGCGTCTCTAACTATGGCTACACCTTC. Translating it yields CASSIGGVSNYGYTF. The full variable domain, with the rest looked up from reference TRBV19 and TRBJ1-2, is DGGITQSPKYLFRKEGQNVTLSCEQNLNHDAMYWYRQDPGQGLRLIYYSQIVNDFQKGDIAEGYSVSREKKESFPLTVTSAQKNPTAFYLCASSIGGVSNYGYTFGSGTRLTVV.